This TCR beta chain originates from a study of cytomegalovirus exposure and HLA in healthy donors. Study results and caveats: According to the study, approximately 150 TCR beta chains were cytomegalovirus-associated.

Looked up from germline, CDR1 is GTSNPN and CDR2 is SVGIG (reference sequence). V was clipped by 5 bases and J by 4 bases, with 8 bases between them. The CDR3 totals 12 residues. On this clone: Its specificity is not known.

60 Vbeta and 13 Jbeta primers were used in PCR. The assay was immunoSEQ multiplex PCR, and TCRdb's table has in-frame clones only and misses some. The sample includes around 150,000 clones, roughly four fifths of them seen just once. The source is a woman in her forties or fifties in good health and CMV-seropositive. This chain links TRBV30 with TRBJ2-2, with D tentatively TRBD1 (6 bases). The specimen sequenced was PBMCs. CDR3 protein: CAWEQGTGELFF. CDR3 in DNA: TGTGCCTGGGAACAGGGCACCGGGGAGCTGTTTTTT.